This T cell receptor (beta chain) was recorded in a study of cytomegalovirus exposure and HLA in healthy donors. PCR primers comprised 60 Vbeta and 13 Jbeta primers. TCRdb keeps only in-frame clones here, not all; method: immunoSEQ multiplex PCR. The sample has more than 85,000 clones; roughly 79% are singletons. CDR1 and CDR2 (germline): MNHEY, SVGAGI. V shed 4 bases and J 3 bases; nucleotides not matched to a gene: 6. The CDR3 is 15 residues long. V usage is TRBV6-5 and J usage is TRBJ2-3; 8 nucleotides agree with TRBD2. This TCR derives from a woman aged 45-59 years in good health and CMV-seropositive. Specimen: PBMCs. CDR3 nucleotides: TGTGCCAGCAGTTCCACGGGACTAGTAACAGATACGCAGTATTTT. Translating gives CASSSTGLVTDTQYF.